The T cell receptor (beta chain) under discussion was sequenced for a study of blood T cell repertoires in COVID-19. Study details: T cells, B-cell-depleted T cells, or PBMCs supplied cDNA or gDNA.

Donors were grouped by their self-reported clinical history. Per the original data handling: Scientists estimated how many nucleated cells there were by amplifying reference gene primers. This table comes from immunoSEQ multiplex PCR, and its TCRdb copy is limited to in-frame clones, with some not included. V, J and clone size are taken as reported in that table, and D and trimming were inferred from the DNA itself. The sample has 150,000 to 200,000 clones, over 75% seen once. The CDR3 is 14 residues long. Trimming took 2 bases from V and 4 from J; bases not matched to a gene: 3. Germline V CDR1 and CDR2: MDHEN, SYDVKM.

The rearrangement joins TRBV28 to TRBJ1-2, with 8 bases lining up with TRBD1. Input material: PBMCs or T cells enriched from blood (not recorded which). This TCR was recovered from a human donor with acute COVID-19. The donor label of this sample is uncertain. The CDR3 here is CASSLPGTGYGYTF. In DNA, the CDR3 is TGTGCCAGCAGTTTACCCGGGACAGGCTATGGCTACACCTTC.